The TCR beta chain described here comes from a study of cytomegalovirus exposure and HLA in healthy donors. Study-wide results and caveats: In a later analysis, at a false discovery rate of 0.05, roughly 16,000 TCR beta sequences matched HLA alleles. Specificity of a few CMV-associated chains for CMV antigens was verified in vitro. Judged likely to be a sequencing artifact was a cluster of highly shared sequence variants.

PCR involved 60 Vbeta and 13 Jbeta primers. Measured with immunoSEQ multiplex PCR; TCRdb has only the in-frame clones, and not every one. The sample holds around 150,000 clones; roughly 77% are singletons and the top ten take approximately 4.3%. The CMV serostatus of this donor went unrecorded. As to this clone: Its antigen is not identified.

The TCR sequence derives from a man in his thirties or forties in good health. The sample comprised PBMCs.

This CDR3 reads CASSAGTGLAKNIQYF. CDR3 nucleotides: TGTGCCAGCAGCGCCGGGACAGGGCTAGCCAAAAACATTCAGTACTTC. The chain has TRBV6-6 and TRBJ2-4; 9 bases are shared with TRBD1. The CDR3 consists of 16 residues. The germline gives CDR1 MNHNY, CDR2 SVGAGI (reference sequence). V lost 6 bases, J lost 0 bases, and 6 bases stayed unmatched.